This TCR beta chain was captured in a study of blood T cell repertoires in COVID-19. As for the study in general: Researchers got acute and convalescent COVID-19 samples from the United States, Italy and Spain.

Per germline, CDR1 SGDLS and CDR2 YYNGEE. The CDR3 runs 15 residues. V shed 3 bases, J shed 3 bases, and the junction held 5 bases outside the gene matches. TCRdb's table, derived via immunoSEQ multiplex PCR, lists solely in-frame clones and lacks some. The sample gives just over 150,000 clones, about four fifths of which show up once; roughly 0.56% is in the top ten. The chain links TRBV9 to TRBJ2-1; TRBD2 aligns across 8 bases. The receptor's source is a man in his sixties with acute or convalescent COVID-19. The sequencing input was peripheral blood. CDR3 in amino acids: CASSAYSGVYNEQFF. The CDR3, as DNA: TGTGCCAGCAGCGCCTATAGCGGGGTCTACAATGAGCAGTTCTTC. Looking up the rest from reference TRBV9 and TRBJ2-1 gives the full variable domain: DSGVTQTPKHLITATGQRVTLRCSPRSGDLSVYWYQQSLDQGLQFLIQYYNGEERAKGNILERFSAQQFPDLHSELNLSSLELGDSALYFCASSAYSGVYNEQFFGPGTRLTVL.